The clone carrying this T cell receptor beta chain was seen a single time. Its matching antigen is unknown. Germline CDR1 SNHLY, CDR2 FYNNEI. With V trimmed by 5 bases and J by 5 bases, 9 bases remained unmatched. The CDR3 runs 16 residues. The data are from a study of cytomegalovirus exposure and HLA in healthy donors. The study's findings and limits: Presence/absence comparisons presumed near-even sequencing depth among donors. Accounts indicate the classifier identified cytomegalovirus status with strong specificity and sensitivity. Relative to equally common others, HLA-associated TCR beta chains showed greater clonal expansion in a later analysis.

PCR was performed using 60 Vbeta and 13 Jbeta primers. Generated by immunoSEQ multiplex PCR, the TCRdb table keeps only in-frame clones and is missing some. Among approximately 170,000 clones listed, 75% to 90% were seen once. The chain couples TRBV2 to TRBJ2-7; 13 bases match TRBD2. Input material: PBMCs. The receptor was isolated from a boy younger than 10 in good health and CMV-seronegative. CDR3 bases: TGTGCCAGCAGTTACGGGACTAGCGGGACCAGGGACGAGCAGTACTTC. Translated, it gives CASSYGTSGTRDEQYF.